The source of this T cell receptor (beta chain) is a study of blood T cell repertoires in COVID-19. Overall study: Recovered participants had two consecutive negative NP/OP PCR tests, healthcare professional clearance, or symptom resolution. Researchers got acute and convalescent COVID-19 samples from the United States, Italy and Spain.

Using immunoSEQ multiplex PCR, the repertoire was profiled, and TCRdb retains in-frame clones only, with some absent. The sample has roughly 200,000 clones, more than 85% seen once. The cohort comprised adults aged about 18 to 89 years residing in 24 US areas. Clinical history reported by participants formed the basis on which cohorts were assigned. In this sample, this clone turned up once. Sequencing input: PBMCs or T cells enriched from blood (not recorded which). This receptor was identified in a woman between 40 and 50 years old in a cohort exposed to, infected with or recovered from COVID-19 (not recorded which).

The CDR3 DNA reads TGTGCCAGCACCTCAGGGGGCCCCTACGAGCAGTACTTC. Protein product: CASTSGGPYEQYF. The chain has TRBV28 and TRBJ2-7; 8 bases agree with TRBD1. CDR1 and CDR2 (germline): MDHEN, SYDVKM. Trimming took 7 bases from V and 2 from J; bases not matched to a gene: 4. CDR3 length: 13 amino acids.